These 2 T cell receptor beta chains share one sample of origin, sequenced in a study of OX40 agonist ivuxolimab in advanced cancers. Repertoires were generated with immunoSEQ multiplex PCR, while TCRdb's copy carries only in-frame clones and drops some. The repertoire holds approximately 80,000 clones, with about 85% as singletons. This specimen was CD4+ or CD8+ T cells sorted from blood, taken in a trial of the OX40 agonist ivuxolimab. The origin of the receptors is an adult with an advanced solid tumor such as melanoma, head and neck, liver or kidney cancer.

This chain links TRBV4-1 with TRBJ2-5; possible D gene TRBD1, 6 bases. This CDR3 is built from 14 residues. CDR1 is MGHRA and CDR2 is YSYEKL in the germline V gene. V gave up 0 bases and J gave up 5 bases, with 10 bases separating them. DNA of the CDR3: TGCGCCAGCAGCCAAGAGACAGGTCGGGAGACCCAGTACTTC. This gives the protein CASSQETGRETQYF.

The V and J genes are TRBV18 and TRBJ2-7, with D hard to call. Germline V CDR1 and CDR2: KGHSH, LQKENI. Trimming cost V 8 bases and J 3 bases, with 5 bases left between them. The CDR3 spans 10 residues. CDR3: CASLNYEQYF. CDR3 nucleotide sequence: TGTGCCAGCCTCAACTACGAGCAGTACTTC.